The rows below give T cell receptor beta chains drawn from one sample of a study of T cells in Graves' hyperthyroidism and ophthalmopathy. TCRdb processed the multiplex PCR reads anew with MiXCR; each CDR3 protein has one entry. The sample includes under 600,000 distinct CDR3 sequences, about a sixth seen only once; the top ten take roughly 3.3%. The material sequenced was blood. The receptors shown here come from a woman in her thirties or forties with Graves' ophthalmopathy. The CDR3 runs from the conserved cysteine through the conserved F or W. Each record gives: clone size, D gene, J gene, V gene, CDR3 DNA, CDR3 protein. D genes are given only for firm matches. The size of a clone is reported for some rows only, either as once, few or many, or as a class for expanded clones.

clone size: many; D gene: -; J gene: TRBJ2-1; V gene: TRBV2; CDR3 DNA: TGTGCCAGCAGAGAGATAGAGCAGTTCTTC; CDR3 protein: CASREIEQFF
clone size: many; D gene: TRBD2; J gene: TRBJ2-3; V gene: TRBV28; CDR3 DNA: TGTGCCAGCAGTCAGGGACTAGCGGGAGAGGTAGATACGCAGTATTTT; CDR3 protein: CASSQGLAGEVDTQYF
clone size: few; D gene: -; J gene: TRBJ1-4; V gene: TRBV29-1; CDR3 DNA: TGCAGCACCTCACCCGGACGGGGCGGGGAAAAACTGTTTTTT; CDR3 protein: CSTSPGRGGEKLFF
clone size: many; D gene: TRBD1; J gene: TRBJ2-1; V gene: TRBV7-6; CDR3 DNA: TGTGCCAGCAGCTACCGGGACAGGGGTTACGATGAGCAGTTCTTC; CDR3 protein: CASSYRDRGYDEQFF
clone size: -; D gene: -; J gene: TRBJ2-7; V gene: TRBV7-2; CDR3 DNA: TGTGCCAGCAGCCCACTTCTACGTACCTGCGAGCAGTACTTC; CDR3 protein: CASSPLLRTCEQYF
clone size: many; D gene: -; J gene: TRBJ2-7; V gene: TRBV2; CDR3 DNA: TGTGCCAGCAGTGAAGCTGTTCAGACTACCTACGAGCAGTACTTC; CDR3 protein: CASSEAVQTTYEQYF
clone size: many; D gene: -; J gene: TRBJ1-4; V gene: TRBV30; CDR3 DNA: TGTGCCTGGCTAGTTCCGGGGCTTGGAGAAAAACTGTTTTTT; CDR3 protein: CAWLVPGLGEKLFF
clone size: -; D gene: -; J gene: TRBJ2-5; V gene: TRBV28; CDR3 DNA: TGTGCCAGCAGTCCCCGACTGGGAGCGGAGACCCAGTACTTC; CDR3 protein: CASSPRLGAETQYF
clone size: few; D gene: -; J gene: TRBJ1-5; V gene: TRBV19; CDR3 DNA: TGTGCCACCCTCGGAGGGGAGCTAAGTAACCAGCCCCAGCATTTT; CDR3 protein: CATLGGELSNQPQHF
clone size: few; D gene: -; J gene: TRBJ2-7; V gene: TRBV10-1; CDR3 DNA: TGCGCCAGCAGATGGGGCGGCCTCGAGCAGTACTTC; CDR3 protein: CASRWGGLEQYF
clone size: few; D gene: -; J gene: TRBJ2-1; V gene: TRBV6-1; CDR3 DNA: TGTGCCAGCAGAAAACAGGGCAACTACAATGAGCAGTTCTTC; CDR3 protein: CASRKQGNYNEQFF
clone size: few; D gene: -; J gene: TRBJ2-2; V gene: TRBV2; CDR3 DNA: TGTGCCAGCAGTGAAAGCGGGGAGCTGTTTTTT; CDR3 protein: CASSESGELFF
clone size: many; D gene: -; J gene: TRBJ1-5; V gene: TRBV11-2; CDR3 DNA: TGTGCCAGCAGTCCGAGCACGTCCTCACCCCAGCATTTT; CDR3 protein: CASSPSTSSPQHF
clone size: -; D gene: TRBD2; J gene: TRBJ2-7; V gene: TRBV18; CDR3 DNA: TGTGCCAGCTCACCAAGCGGGAGTCTTTACGAGCAGTACTTC; CDR3 protein: CASSPSGSLYEQYF
clone size: few; D gene: TRBD2; J gene: TRBJ2-3; V gene: TRBV6-1; CDR3 DNA: TGTGCCAGCATGATAGCGGGACTCCTATTTAGCACAGATACGCAGTATTTT; CDR3 protein: CASMIAGLLFSTDTQYF
clone size: -; D gene: -; J gene: TRBJ1-1; V gene: TRBV3-1; CDR3 DNA: TGTGCCAGCAGCCAAGAATATGGGGACGGCACTGAAGCTTTCTTT; CDR3 protein: CASSQEYGDGTEAFF
clone size: many; D gene: TRBD1; J gene: TRBJ1-5; V gene: TRBV12-3/TRBV12-4; CDR3 DNA: TGTGCCAGCAGTTTAGCGGCCGGACAGGGGGCGAATCAGCCCCAGCATTTT; CDR3 protein: CASSLAAGQGANQPQHF
clone size: few; D gene: -; J gene: TRBJ1-2; V gene: TRBV20-1; CDR3 DNA: TGCAGTGCGCAAATCAACTATGGCTACACCTTC; CDR3 protein: CSAQINYGYTF
clone size: many; D gene: TRBD1; J gene: TRBJ2-1; V gene: TRBV12-3/TRBV12-4; CDR3 DNA: TGTGCCAGTGGACAGGGGGCCTCCTACAATGAGCAGTTCTTC; CDR3 protein: CASGQGASYNEQFF
clone size: once; D gene: -; J gene: TRBJ1-6; V gene: TRBV27; CDR3 DNA: TGTGCCAGCAGTTTGAGGGGTTTTAATTCACCCCTCCACTTT; CDR3 protein: CASSLRGFNSPLHF
clone size: few; D gene: TRBD2; J gene: TRBJ2-7; V gene: TRBV11-2; CDR3 DNA: TGTGCCAGCAGCTTTCAGCGGGAGGTCTCCTACGAGCAGTACTTC; CDR3 protein: CASSFQREVSYEQYF
clone size: -; D gene: TRBD1; J gene: TRBJ1-6; V gene: TRBV3-1; CDR3 DNA: TGTGCCAGCAGCCAGACAGGGGGCGTATCCTATAATTCACCCCTCCACTTT; CDR3 protein: CASSQTGGVSYNSPLHF
clone size: many; D gene: TRBD1; J gene: TRBJ1-1; V gene: TRBV30; CDR3 DNA: TGTGCCTGGAGTAGGGGGACAGGGGTGAACACTGAAGCTTTCTTT; CDR3 protein: CAWSRGTGVNTEAFF
clone size: few; D gene: -; J gene: TRBJ1-6; V gene: TRBV3-1; CDR3 DNA: TGTGCCAGCAGCCCTCAGCCCTATAATTCACCCCTCCACTTT; CDR3 protein: CASSPQPYNSPLHF
clone size: many; D gene: -; J gene: TRBJ2-1; V gene: TRBV7-2; CDR3 DNA: TGTGCCAGCAGTTTAGCGGCCTCCTACAATGAGCAGTTCTTC; CDR3 protein: CASSLAASYNEQFF
clone size: few; D gene: TRBD2; J gene: TRBJ2-5; V gene: TRBV5-1; CDR3 DNA: TGCGCCAGCAGCTTGGTGTTAGCGGGAGGTGGACCGCTAGAGACCCAGTACTTC; CDR3 protein: CASSLVLAGGGPLETQYF
clone size: many; D gene: TRBD1; J gene: TRBJ2-7; V gene: TRBV28; CDR3 DNA: TGTGCCAGCAGTTCCCCCGGACAGGGAAACGCCTACGAGCAGTACTTC; CDR3 protein: CASSSPGQGNAYEQYF
clone size: few; D gene: -; J gene: TRBJ1-5; V gene: TRBV20-1; CDR3 DNA: TGCAGTGCTAGAGATAGAGGGGGAAGTGGTCAGCCCCAGCATTTT; CDR3 protein: CSARDRGGSGQPQHF
clone size: many; D gene: -; J gene: TRBJ2-7; V gene: TRBV10-3; CDR3 DNA: TGTGCCATCAGTGTCATGGGCCAGGGGCAGGACGAGCAGTACTTC; CDR3 protein: CAISVMGQGQDEQYF
clone size: many; D gene: -; J gene: TRBJ2-2; V gene: TRBV2; CDR3 DNA: TGTGCCAGCAGGGTAGGGATGGCCGGGGAGCTGTTTTTT; CDR3 protein: CASRVGMAGELFF
clone size: -; D gene: -; J gene: TRBJ1-2; V gene: TRBV5-5; CDR3 DNA: TGTGCCAGCAGCTTGTTAGGGACCAACTATGGCTACACCTTC; CDR3 protein: CASSLLGTNYGYTF
clone size: -; D gene: -; J gene: TRBJ2-2; V gene: TRBV6-1; CDR3 DNA: TGTGCCAGCAACTACCAAGGGGGGGGGGGGGCCAGGGCGAGCACCGGGGAGCTGTTTTTT; CDR3 protein: CASNYQGGGGARASTGELFF
clone size: many; D gene: TRBD1; J gene: TRBJ1-3; V gene: TRBV6-6; CDR3 DNA: TGTGCCAGCAGTTACGCGACAGGGGCTGGAAACACCATATATTTT; CDR3 protein: CASSYATGAGNTIYF
clone size: few; D gene: -; J gene: TRBJ2-7; V gene: TRBV28; CDR3 DNA: TGTGCCAGCAGTCGACGAATAGGGGAGCAGTACTTC; CDR3 protein: CASSRRIGEQYF
clone size: many; D gene: TRBD2; J gene: TRBJ2-1; V gene: TRBV7-9; CDR3 DNA: TGTGCCAGCAGCCAACCAACTAGCGGGGGCAATGAGCAGTTCTTC; CDR3 protein: CASSQPTSGGNEQFF
clone size: -; D gene: -; J gene: TRBJ1-4; V gene: TRBV20-1; CDR3 DNA: TGCAGTGCTCCACAGGGTCCCAGTGAAAAACTGTTTTTT; CDR3 protein: CSAPQGPSEKLFF
clone size: many; D gene: -; J gene: TRBJ1-1; V gene: TRBV6-6; CDR3 DNA: TGTGCCAGCAGTTACGCCGGGGATGGCACTGAAGCTTTCTTT; CDR3 protein: CASSYAGDGTEAFF
clone size: -; D gene: -; J gene: TRBJ1-4; V gene: TRBV5-1; CDR3 DNA: TGCGCCAGCAGCTTAGGGTCGGCTGCAACTAATGAAAAACTGTTTTTT; CDR3 protein: CASSLGSAATNEKLFF
clone size: many; D gene: TRBD1; J gene: TRBJ1-1; V gene: TRBV18; CDR3 DNA: TGTGCCAGCTCAGGACAGGGGATGAACACTGAAGCTTTCTTT; CDR3 protein: CASSGQGMNTEAFF
clone size: -; D gene: -; J gene: TRBJ2-2; V gene: TRBV20-1; CDR3 DNA: TGCAGTGCTAGCAGTCGGGGGGCTGGGACCGGGGAGCTGTTTTTT; CDR3 protein: CSASSRGAGTGELFF
clone size: few; D gene: TRBD1; J gene: TRBJ2-7; V gene: TRBV6-1; CDR3 DNA: TGTGCCACTTCTCAAGGGTTGGGGGACAGCTCCTACGAGCAGTACTTC; CDR3 protein: CATSQGLGDSSYEQYF
clone size: few; D gene: -; J gene: TRBJ2-5; V gene: TRBV6-2/TRBV6-3; CDR3 DNA: TGTGCCAGCACCCCCGGGGATCGGGAGACCCAGTACTTC; CDR3 protein: CASTPGDRETQYF
clone size: few; D gene: -; J gene: TRBJ2-7; V gene: TRBV20-1; CDR3 DNA: TGCAGTGCTAGAGCGTACGGAGGCTACGAGCAGTACTTC; CDR3 protein: CSARAYGGYEQYF
clone size: -; D gene: -; J gene: TRBJ2-6; V gene: TRBV20-1; CDR3 DNA: TGCAGTGCTAGTGGGTGGGGGGGCAGTGGTGGGGCCAACGTCCTGACTTTC; CDR3 protein: CSASGWGGSGGANVLTF
clone size: many; D gene: -; J gene: TRBJ1-2; V gene: TRBV5-6; CDR3 DNA: TGTGCCAGCAGCCTGGACACCGTCTATGGCTACACCTTC; CDR3 protein: CASSLDTVYGYTF
clone size: few; D gene: TRBD1; J gene: TRBJ2-2; V gene: TRBV5-1; CDR3 DNA: TGCGCCAGCAGCCCGGGACAGAAAGACACCGGGGAGCTGTTTTTT; CDR3 protein: CASSPGQKDTGELFF
clone size: many; D gene: -; J gene: TRBJ2-3; V gene: TRBV5-1; CDR3 DNA: TGCGCCAGCAGCTCCCCGCAGGGTTTGACAGATACGCAGTATTTT; CDR3 protein: CASSSPQGLTDTQYF
clone size: many; D gene: -; J gene: TRBJ2-3; V gene: TRBV2; CDR3 DNA: TGTGCCAGCACCGACAGAGCTTTTTTTACGCCGGATACGCAGTATTTT; CDR3 protein: CASTDRAFFTPDTQYF
clone size: once; D gene: -; J gene: TRBJ1-5; V gene: TRBV15; CDR3 DNA: TGTGCCACCAGCAGGGTGGCCGGAGACAATCAGCCCCAGCATTTT; CDR3 protein: CATSRVAGDNQPQHF
clone size: -; D gene: -; J gene: TRBJ1-2; V gene: TRBV6-1; CDR3 DNA: TGTGCCAGCTCCATGACACCAACCTCCTATGGCTACACCTTC; CDR3 protein: CASSMTPTSYGYTF